This is a list of T cell receptor beta chains from one sample in a study of T-cell reconstitution after alpha-beta-depleted transplantation in children. TCRdb re-derived calls from the PCR reads in MiXCR, one entry per CDR3 protein. The sample holds fewer than 200,000 distinct CDR3 sequences, about 6.3% seen once. The sequencing here drew on PBMCs from the stem cell graft donor, taken from the stem cell graft. The origin of the receptors is a human donor who donated a stem cell graft to a child with Wiskott-Aldrich syndrome. CDR3s include the opening cysteine and the closing phenylalanine or tryptophan. A D gene is named only where the DNA matches it firmly. The size entry is marked missing in some rows and otherwise reads once, few, many or a size class.

CDR3aa: CSAGARHTTNEKLFF
CDR3nt: TGCAGTGCTGGAGCCCGACACACAACTAATGAAAAACTGTTTTTT
abundance: NA
j_gene: TRBJ1-4
len: 15
v_gene: TRBV20-1
d_gene: NA

CDR3aa: CAISRGTDNSPLHF
CDR3nt: TGTGCCATCTCAAGGGGAACGGATAATTCACCCCTCCACTTT
abundance: NA
j_gene: TRBJ1-6
len: 14
v_gene: TRBV6-5
d_gene: NA

CDR3aa: CASSQRGRGLAGNLATQYF
CDR3nt: TGTGCCAGCAGCCAAAGGGGACGAGGGCTAGCGGGTAATTTGGCGACCCAGTACTTC
abundance: NA
j_gene: TRBJ2-5
len: 19
v_gene: TRBV3-1
d_gene: TRBD2

CDR3aa: CASKGSPGLAGNEQFF
CDR3nt: TGTGCCAGCAAGGGCTCCCCGGGACTAGCGGGGAATGAGCAGTTCTTC
abundance: NA
j_gene: TRBJ2-1
len: 16
v_gene: TRBV6-1
d_gene: TRBD2

CDR3aa: CASSLPTGENTEAFF
CDR3nt: TGTGCCAGCAGCCTGCCGACAGGGGAAAACACTGAAGCTTTCTTT
abundance: few
j_gene: TRBJ1-1
len: 15
v_gene: TRBV16
d_gene: TRBD1

CDR3aa: CSARGLSLEQYF
CDR3nt: TGCAGTGCTAGAGGACTATCCCTCGAGCAGTACTTC
abundance: many
j_gene: TRBJ2-7
len: 12
v_gene: TRBV20-1
d_gene: NA

CDR3aa: CSASWGETQYF
CDR3nt: TGCAGTGCTAGTTGGGGGGAGACCCAGTACTTC
abundance: many
j_gene: TRBJ2-5
len: 11
v_gene: TRBV20-1
d_gene: NA

CDR3aa: CASSLVTASTYGYTF
CDR3nt: TGCGCCAGCAGCTTGGTGACAGCGTCTACCTATGGCTACACCTTC
abundance: many
j_gene: TRBJ1-2
len: 15
v_gene: TRBV5-1
d_gene: NA

CDR3aa: CASGPLVQPNQPQHF
CDR3nt: TGTGCTAGTGGTCCCCTCGTGCAGCCTAATCAGCCCCAGCATTTT
abundance: many
j_gene: TRBJ1-5
len: 15
v_gene: TRBV12-5
d_gene: NA

CDR3aa: CSVDIRGLKFSVQVNEQFF
CDR3nt: TGCAGCGTTGACATCAGGGGGTTGAAGTTCTCGGTACAAGTAAATGAGCAGTTCTTC
abundance: many
j_gene: TRBJ2-1
len: 19
v_gene: TRBV29-1
d_gene: TRBD1

CDR3aa: CASSLAVEANTEAFF
CDR3nt: TGTGCCAGCAGCTTGGCGGTGGAAGCGAACACTGAAGCTTTCTTT
abundance: many
j_gene: TRBJ1-1
len: 15
v_gene: TRBV5-6
d_gene: NA

CDR3aa: CSARGGGGTTDTQYF
CDR3nt: TGCAGTGCTAGAGGGGGCGGGGGCACCACAGATACGCAGTATTTT
abundance: NA
j_gene: TRBJ2-3
len: 15
v_gene: TRBV20-1
d_gene: NA

CDR3aa: CASSHPYNEQFF
CDR3nt: TGTGCCAGCAGCCACCCGTACAATGAGCAGTTCTTC
abundance: many
j_gene: TRBJ2-1
len: 12
v_gene: TRBV27
d_gene: NA

CDR3aa: CSAQGLQETQYF
CDR3nt: TGCAGTGCTCAGGGTTTACAAGAGACCCAGTACTTC
abundance: many
j_gene: TRBJ2-5
len: 12
v_gene: TRBV20-1
d_gene: NA

CDR3aa: CSAYTSYEQYF
CDR3nt: TGCAGCGCTTACACCTCCTACGAGCAGTACTTC
abundance: many
j_gene: TRBJ2-7
len: 11
v_gene: TRBV29-1
d_gene: NA

CDR3aa: CASSPSGVDEQYF
CDR3nt: TGTGCCAGCAGCCCCTCAGGGGTGGACGAGCAGTACTTC
abundance: NA
j_gene: TRBJ2-7
len: 13
v_gene: TRBV7-9
d_gene: NA

CDR3aa: CASSLERSDHEAFF
CDR3nt: TGTGCCAGCAGCTTAGAACGGTCCGACCACGAAGCTTTCTTT
abundance: few
j_gene: TRBJ1-1
len: 14
v_gene: TRBV7-9
d_gene: NA